These 4 T cell receptor beta chains came from one sample sequenced in a study of T cells after yellow fever vaccination. TCRdb processed the 5' RACE reads anew with MiXCR; each CDR3 protein has one entry. The sample contains hundreds of thousands of distinct CDR3 sequences, around an eighth of which appear only once. Sample: PBMCs, taken on the day of the yellow fever booster vaccination. The receptors originated from a man aged 25-45 years who received the YFV17D yellow fever vaccine.

The rearrangement links TRBV7-2 to TRBJ2-7; 14 positions match TRBD2. This CDR3 has 16 residues. With 4 bases clipped from V and 9 bases from J, the junction kept 11 bases outside the gene matches. Germline V CDR1 and CDR2: SGHTA, FQGNSA. In nucleotides, the CDR3 is TGTGCCAGCAGCTCGAGACTAGCGGGAGGGCGTGTAGTGCAGTACTTC. This sequence encodes CASSSRLAGGRVVQYF. The whole variable domain, filled in from reference TRBV7-2 and TRBJ2-7, reads GAGVSQSPSNKVTEKGKDVELRCDPISGHTALYWYRQSLGQGLEFLIYFQGNSAPDKSGLPSDRFSAERTGGSVSTLTIQRTQQEDSAVYLCASSSRLAGGRVVQYFGPGTRLTVT.

This chain uses TRBV28 with TRBJ2-1; D may be TRBD1 (6 bases). The V gene lost 5 bases and the J gene lost 4 bases, with 18 bases spanning the gap. The germline CDR1 and CDR2 sequences are MDHEN and SYDVKM. The CDR3 length is 16 residues. The CDR3 DNA reads as TGTGCCAGCAGTCCTCCGGTGGGGGCCCGATACAATGAGCAGTTCTTC. Amino acid sequence: CASSPPVGARYNEQFF.

The V and J genes are TRBV11-2 and TRBJ2-7, with 13 bases fitting TRBD2. The CDR3 runs to 18 residues. With V trimmed by 4 bases and J by 6 bases, 15 bases remained unmatched. Germline-derived CDR1 and CDR2 are SGHAT and FQNNGV. The CDR3, as DNA: TGTGCCAGCAGCTCACGGGGGACTAGCGGGATGTCCGGCGCCGAGCAGTACTTC. It encodes CASSSRGTSGMSGAEQYF.

V is TRBV20-1 and J is TRBJ2-7; D is perhaps TRBD1 (5 bases). V gave up 6 bases and J gave up 5 bases, with 11 bases separating them. Germline CDR1 and CDR2: DFQATT and SNEGSKA (reference sequence). This CDR3 is 11 amino acids long. Here the CDR3 DNA reads TGCAGTGCGGGTGAAGGGGACGAGCAGTACTTC. It specifies CSAGEGDEQYF.